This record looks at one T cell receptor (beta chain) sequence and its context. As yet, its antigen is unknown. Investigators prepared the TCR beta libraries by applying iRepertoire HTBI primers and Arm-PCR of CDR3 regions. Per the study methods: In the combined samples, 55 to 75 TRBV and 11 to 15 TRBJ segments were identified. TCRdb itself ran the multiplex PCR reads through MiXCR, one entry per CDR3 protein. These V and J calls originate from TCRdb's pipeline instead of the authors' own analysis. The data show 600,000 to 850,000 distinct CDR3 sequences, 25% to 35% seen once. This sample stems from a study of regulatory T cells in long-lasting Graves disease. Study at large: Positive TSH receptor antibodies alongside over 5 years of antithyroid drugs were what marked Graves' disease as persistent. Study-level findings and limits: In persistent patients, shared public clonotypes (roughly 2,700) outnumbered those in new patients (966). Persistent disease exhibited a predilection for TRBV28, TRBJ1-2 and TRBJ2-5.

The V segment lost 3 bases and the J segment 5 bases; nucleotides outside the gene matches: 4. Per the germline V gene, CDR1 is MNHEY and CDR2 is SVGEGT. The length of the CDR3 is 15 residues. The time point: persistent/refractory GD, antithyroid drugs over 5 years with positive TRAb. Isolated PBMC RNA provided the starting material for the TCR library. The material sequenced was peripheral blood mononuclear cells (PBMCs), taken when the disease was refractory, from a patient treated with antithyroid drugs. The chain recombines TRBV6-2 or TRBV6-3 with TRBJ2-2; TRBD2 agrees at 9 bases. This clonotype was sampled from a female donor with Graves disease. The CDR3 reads CASSYSAGGTGELFF. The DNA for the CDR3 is TGTGCCAGCAGTTATTCTGCGGGAGGGACCGGGGAGCTGTTTTTT.